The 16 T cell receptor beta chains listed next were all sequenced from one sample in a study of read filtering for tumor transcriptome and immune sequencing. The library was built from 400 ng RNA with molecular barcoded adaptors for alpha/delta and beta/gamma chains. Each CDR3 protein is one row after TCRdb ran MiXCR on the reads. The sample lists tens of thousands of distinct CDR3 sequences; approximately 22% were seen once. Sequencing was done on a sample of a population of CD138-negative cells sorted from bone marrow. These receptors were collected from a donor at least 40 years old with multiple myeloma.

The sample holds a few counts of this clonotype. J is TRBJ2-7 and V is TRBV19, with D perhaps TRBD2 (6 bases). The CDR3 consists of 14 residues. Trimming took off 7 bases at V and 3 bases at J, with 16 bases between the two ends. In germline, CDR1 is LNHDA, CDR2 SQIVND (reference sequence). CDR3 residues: CASKQAGTVYEQYF. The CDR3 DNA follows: TGTGCCAGTAAACAAGCGGGTACCGTCTACGAGCAGTACTTC. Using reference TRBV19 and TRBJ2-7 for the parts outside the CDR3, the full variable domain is DGGITQSPKYLFRKEGQNVTLSCEQNLNHDAMYWYRQDPGQGLRLIYYSQIVNDFQKGDIAEGYSVSREKKESFPLTVTSAQKNPTAFYLCASKQAGTVYEQYFGPGTRLTVT.

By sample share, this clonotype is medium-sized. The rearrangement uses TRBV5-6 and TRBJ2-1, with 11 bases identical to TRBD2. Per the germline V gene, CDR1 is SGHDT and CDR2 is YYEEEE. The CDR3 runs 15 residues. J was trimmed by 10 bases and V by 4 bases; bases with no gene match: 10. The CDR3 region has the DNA TGTGCCAGCAGCATGGGACTAGCGGACCTTTTGGAGCAGTTCTTC. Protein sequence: CASSMGLADLLEQFF. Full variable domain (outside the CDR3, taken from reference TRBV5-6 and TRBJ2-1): DAGVTQSPTHLIKTRGQQVTLRCSPKSGHDTVSWYQQALGQGPQFIFQYYEEEERQRGNFPDRFSGHQFPNYSSELNVNALLLGDSALYLCASSMGLADLLEQFFGPGTRLTVL.

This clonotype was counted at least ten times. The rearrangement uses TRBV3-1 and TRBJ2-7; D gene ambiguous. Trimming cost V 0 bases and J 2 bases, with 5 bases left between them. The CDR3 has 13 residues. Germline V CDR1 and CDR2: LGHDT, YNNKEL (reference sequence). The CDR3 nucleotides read TGTGCCAGCAGCCAAGAGCAGACCTACGAGCAGTACTTC. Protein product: CASSQEQTYEQYF.

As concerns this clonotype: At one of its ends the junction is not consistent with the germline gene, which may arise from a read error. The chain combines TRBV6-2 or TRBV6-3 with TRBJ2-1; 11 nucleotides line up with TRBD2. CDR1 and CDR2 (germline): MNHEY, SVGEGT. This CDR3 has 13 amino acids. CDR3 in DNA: TGTGCCAGCAAGACTAGCGGGAACGCTGAGCAGATCTTC. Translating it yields CASKTSGNAEQIF.

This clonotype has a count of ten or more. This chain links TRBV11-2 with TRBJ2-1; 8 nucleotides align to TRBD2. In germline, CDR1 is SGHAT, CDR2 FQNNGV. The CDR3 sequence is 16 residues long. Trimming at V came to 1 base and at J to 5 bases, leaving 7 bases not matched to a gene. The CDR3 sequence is CASSLAGGRTHNEQFF. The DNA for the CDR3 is TGTGCCAGCAGCTTAGCGGGAGGGCGAACCCACAATGAGCAGTTCTTC. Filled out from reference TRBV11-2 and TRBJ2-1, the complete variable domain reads EAGVAQSPRYKIIEKRQSVAFWCNPISGHATLYWYQQILGQGPKLLIQFQNNGVVDDSQLPKDRFSAERLKGVDSTLKIQPAKLEDSAVYLCASSLAGGRTHNEQFFGPGTRLTVL.

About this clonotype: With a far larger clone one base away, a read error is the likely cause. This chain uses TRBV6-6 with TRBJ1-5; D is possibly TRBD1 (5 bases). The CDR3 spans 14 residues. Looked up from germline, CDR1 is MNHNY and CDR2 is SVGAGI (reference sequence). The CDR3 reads CASSQTDSNQPLHF. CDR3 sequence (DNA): TGTGCCAGCAGTCAGACAGACTCTAATCAGCCCCTGCATTTT.

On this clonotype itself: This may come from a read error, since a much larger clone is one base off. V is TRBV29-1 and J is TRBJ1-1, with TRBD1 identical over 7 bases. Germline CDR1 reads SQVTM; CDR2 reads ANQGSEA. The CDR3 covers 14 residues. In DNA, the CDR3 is TGCAGCGCCACCGGGACAGTCGGGAGGACTGAAGCTCTCTTT. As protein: CSATGTVGRTEALF.

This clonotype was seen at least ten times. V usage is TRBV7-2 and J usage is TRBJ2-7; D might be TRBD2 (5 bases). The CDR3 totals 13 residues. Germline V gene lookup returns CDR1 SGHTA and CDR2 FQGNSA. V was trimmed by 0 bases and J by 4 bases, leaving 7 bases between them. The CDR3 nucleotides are TGTGCCAGCAGCTTAGCGGGAGAGTACGAGCAGTACTTC. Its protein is CASSLAGEYEQYF.

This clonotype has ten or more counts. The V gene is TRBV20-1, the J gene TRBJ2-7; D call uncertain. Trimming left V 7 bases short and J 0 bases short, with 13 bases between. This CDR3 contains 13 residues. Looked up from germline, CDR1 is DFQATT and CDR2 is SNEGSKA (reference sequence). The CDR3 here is CSEVAVSSYEQYF. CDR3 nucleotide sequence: TGCAGTGAGGTGGCGGTTAGCTCCTACGAGCAGTACTTC.

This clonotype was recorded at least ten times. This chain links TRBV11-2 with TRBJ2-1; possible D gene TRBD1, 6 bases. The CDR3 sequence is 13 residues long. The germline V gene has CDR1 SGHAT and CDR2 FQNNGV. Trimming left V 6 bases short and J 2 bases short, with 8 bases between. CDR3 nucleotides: TGTGCCAGCAGGGACAGTCCCTACAATGAGCAGTTCTTC. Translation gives CASRDSPYNEQFF.

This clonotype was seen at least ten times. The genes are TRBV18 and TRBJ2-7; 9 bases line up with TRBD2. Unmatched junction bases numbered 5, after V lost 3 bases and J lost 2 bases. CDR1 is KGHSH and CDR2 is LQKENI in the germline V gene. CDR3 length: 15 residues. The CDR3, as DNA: TGTGCCAGCTCACCTAGGGCGGGAGGGGCCTACGAGCAGTACTTC. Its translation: CASSPRAGGAYEQYF.

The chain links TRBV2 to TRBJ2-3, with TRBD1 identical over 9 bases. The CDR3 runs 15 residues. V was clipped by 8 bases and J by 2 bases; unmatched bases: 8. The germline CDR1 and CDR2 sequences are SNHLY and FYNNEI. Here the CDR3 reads CASGGRDRATDTQYF. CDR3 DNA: TGTGCCAGCGGCGGCCGGGACAGGGCCACAGATACGCAGTATTTT.

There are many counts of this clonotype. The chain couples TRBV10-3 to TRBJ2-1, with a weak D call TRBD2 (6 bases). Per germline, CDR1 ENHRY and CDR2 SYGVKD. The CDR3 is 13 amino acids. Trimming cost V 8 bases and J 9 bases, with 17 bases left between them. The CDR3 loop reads CAIRGGMGSEQFF. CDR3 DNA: TGTGCCATCCGGGGCGGGATGGGTAGTGAGCAGTTCTTC.

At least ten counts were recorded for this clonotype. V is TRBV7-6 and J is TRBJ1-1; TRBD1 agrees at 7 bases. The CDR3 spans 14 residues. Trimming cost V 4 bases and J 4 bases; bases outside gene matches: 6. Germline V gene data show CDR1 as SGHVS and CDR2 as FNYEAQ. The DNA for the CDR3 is TGTGCCAGCAGCTCGGTAACAGGGGCCACTGAAGCTTTCTTT. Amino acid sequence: CASSSVTGATEAFF.

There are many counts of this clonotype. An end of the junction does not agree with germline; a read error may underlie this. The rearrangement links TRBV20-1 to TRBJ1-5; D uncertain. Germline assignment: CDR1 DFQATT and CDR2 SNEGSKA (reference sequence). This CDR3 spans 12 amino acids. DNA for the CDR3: TGCAGCGCTAGATATAGCAATCAGCCCCAGCATTTT. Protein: CSARYSNQPQHF.

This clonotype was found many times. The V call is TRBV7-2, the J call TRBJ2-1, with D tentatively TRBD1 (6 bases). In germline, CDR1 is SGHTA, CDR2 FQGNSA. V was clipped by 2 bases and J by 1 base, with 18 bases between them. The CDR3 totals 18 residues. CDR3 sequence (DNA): TGTGCCAGCAGCTTAAAGATGTTACGGACAGCTTCCTACAATGAGCAGTTCTTC. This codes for CASSLKMLRTASYNEQFF.